The count of the clone carrying this TCR beta chain is one. This sample was included in a study of T cell clonotyping in hematopoietic cell transplantation. Only in-frame clones appear in the TCRdb table, and some are missing; sequencing was by immunoSEQ multiplex PCR. The profile covers 4,500 to 5,500 clones, with 95% to 97% appearing a single time and 2% to 3% taken by the ten largest. CDR1 and CDR2 (germline): SGHTA, FQGNSA. The CDR3 is 15 amino acids. V lost 0 bases to trimming and J lost 0 bases, with 7 bases between them. This sequence originates from a male patient between 40 and 49 years old who had an allogeneic stem cell transplant from a related donor, so the T cells may come from the graft donor. Some clones in this sample may be carry-over from other donors' samples. The specimen was PBMCs, collected 100 days after allogeneic stem cell transplant. This chain joins TRBV7-2 and TRBJ2-3; perhaps D is TRBD1 or TRBD2 (5 bases each). CDR3 residues: CASSLAGPSTDTQYF. The CDR3 DNA sequence: TGTGCCAGCAGCTTAGCGGGACCTAGCACAGATACGCAGTATTTT. Based on the CDR3 plus reference TRBV7-2 and TRBJ2-3, the full variable domain is GAGVSQSPSNKVTEKGKDVELRCDPISGHTALYWYRQSLGQGLEFLIYFQGNSAPDKSGLPSDRFSAERTGGSVSTLTIQRTQQEDSAVYLCASSLAGPSTDTQYFGPGTRLTVL.